The 24 T cell receptor beta chains below were found in one sample sequenced in a study of cytomegalovirus exposure and HLA in healthy donors (TCRdb year 2017). To prepare the library, the immunoSEQ multiplex PCR assay was applied. A mixture of 60 forward primers for TCR Vbeta segments and 13 reverse primers for TCR Jbeta segments was used in the multiplex PCR. TCRdb limited this immuneACCESS table to in-frame rearrangements with V and J called. A share of clones is missing; checked studies link under half to unresolved V genes, and the rest is unexplained. Recorded for this sample are about 98,000 clones; approximately 74% of them occurred a single time. Clones ranked in the top ten supply about 1.7% of the sample. Source material: PBMCs. The receptors originated from a male donor in good health and CMV-seronegative.

This clone has a single count. The chain has TRBV27 and TRBJ2-1, with 8 positions matching TRBD2. With 5 bases clipped from V and 5 bases from J, the junction kept 2 bases outside the gene matches. The CDR3 runs to 13 residues. The germline CDR1 and CDR2 sequences are MNHEY and SMNVEV (reference sequence). The CDR3 sequence is CASSVSGNNEQFF. CDR3 coding DNA: TGTGCCAGCAGTGTTAGCGGGAACAATGAGCAGTTCTTC.

The V and J genes are TRBV28 and TRBJ1-2; D remains ambiguous. Trimming removed 5 bases at V and 4 bases at J, with 14 bases between. Germline loops: CDR1 MDHEN, CDR2 SYDVKM. CDR3 length: 14 residues. CDR3 protein: CASSPRGESYGYTF. DNA of the CDR3: TGTGCCAGCAGTCCCCGGGGTGAATCCTATGGCTACACCTTC.

The rearrangement links TRBV28 to TRBJ2-5, with D possibly TRBD2 on 6 matching bases. Gene TRBJ2-7 matches the end of the DNA better, so the J call may be wrong. Germline CDR1 reads MDHEN; CDR2 reads SYDVKM. This CDR3 contains 15 residues. The CDR3 here is CASSPGTWSSYEQYF. The CDR3 region has the DNA TGTGCCAGCAGTCCCGGGACTTGGAGCTCCTACGAGCAGTACTTC.

The gene calls are TRBV10-3 and TRBJ2-3; D remains ambiguous. Germline V CDR1 and CDR2: ENHRY, SYGVKD. V dropped 5 bases and J dropped 0 bases, with 9 bases sitting between them. This CDR3 has 14 residues. CDR3 loop: CAISMIRSTDTQYF. The CDR3 DNA sequence: TGTGCCATCAGTATGATCAGGAGCACAGATACGCAGTATTTT.

The chain recombines TRBV7-2 with TRBJ2-1; 13 positions agree with TRBD2. CDR1 and CDR2 (germline): SGHTA, FQGNSA. The CDR3 runs 19 residues. Trimming removed 2 bases from V and 3 bases from J; junction bases left unmatched: 10. This CDR3 reads CASSLRTSGSRNSYNEQFF. CDR3 bases: TGTGCCAGCAGCTTAAGGACTAGCGGGAGTAGAAACAGCTACAATGAGCAGTTCTTC.

The chain is built from TRBV5-1 and TRBJ2-3; 7 bases are a match to TRBD2. V was pared by 4 bases and J by 2 bases, with 7 bases of the junction left unmatched. CDR1 and CDR2 (germline): SGHRS, YFSETQ. The length of the CDR3 is 15 residues. Written as DNA, the CDR3 is TGCGCCAGCAGCCAGTGGGGGGGAATCACAGATACGCAGTATTTT. It encodes CASSQWGGITDTQYF.

This clone came up a few times. This rearrangement joins TRBV7-2 to TRBJ2-6; possible D gene TRBD1, 6 bases. The CDR3 spans 15 residues. The V gene's germline CDR1 is SGHTA and CDR2 FQGNSA. Trimming cost V 5 bases and J 0 bases, with 8 bases left between them. The CDR3 nucleotides are TGTGCCAGCAGCGGACAGCCCTCTGGGGCCAACGTCCTGACTTTC. Its protein product is CASSGQPSGANVLTF. Full variable domain (rest looked up from reference TRBV7-2 and TRBJ2-6): GAGVSQSPSNKVTEKGKDVELRCDPISGHTALYWYRQSLGQGLEFLIYFQGNSAPDKSGLPSDRFSAERTGGSVSTLTIQRTQQEDSAVYLCASSGQPSGANVLTFGAGSRLTVL.

This clone was picked up one time. The genes are TRBV9 and TRBJ2-2, with TRBD2 as a possible D gene (6 bases). Trimming pared 0 bases from V and 2 bases from J, leaving 14 bases between. The CDR3 consists of 17 residues. Germline assignment: CDR1 SGDLS and CDR2 YYNGEE. CDR3 sequence: CASSVGVRGTNTGELFF. Written as DNA, the CDR3 is TGTGCCAGCAGCGTAGGGGTGCGAGGGACTAACACCGGGGAGCTGTTTTTT.

This chain joins TRBV28 and TRBJ2-5; 11 bases agree with TRBD2. Losses at the gene ends were 5 bases for V and 1 base for J; bases not matched to a gene: 21. The germline V gene encodes CDR1 MDHEN and CDR2 SYDVKM. The CDR3 runs 21 residues. CDR3 sequence (DNA): TGTGCCAGCAGTCCCCGGACAGGGAGTACTAGCGGGAGCGAGGGCCAAGAGACCCAGTACTTC. As protein: CASSPRTGSTSGSEGQETQYF.

This sequence joins TRBV30 and TRBJ1-5, with TRBD1 as a possible D gene (5 bases). Germline CDR1 GTSNPN, CDR2 SVGIG (reference sequence). The CDR3 is made up of 14 amino acids. V was pared by 1 base and J by 3 bases, with 10 bases between. This chain's CDR3 is CAWSGSGNNQPQHF. CDR3 DNA: TGTGCCTGGAGTGGATCAGGGAACAATCAGCCCCAGCATTTT.

CDR3 amino acids: CASSLSRVPNTEAFF. DNA of the CDR3: TGTGCCAGCAGCTTGTCGCGGGTCCCGAACACTGAAGCTTTCTTT. The V and J genes are TRBV5-5 and TRBJ1-1; D unresolved. The CDR3 is 15 residues long. In germline, CDR1 is SGHKS, CDR2 YYEKEE (reference sequence). Trimming took 1 base from V and 1 from J, leaving 11 bases between them.

The gene calls are TRBV6-5 and TRBJ2-7; D gene unclear. The ends were cut back, 6 bases at V and 1 base at J, with 13 bases in the middle. The CDR3 consists of 14 residues. Per the germline V gene, CDR1 is MNHEY and CDR2 is SVGAGI. Here the CDR3 DNA reads TGTGCCAGCAGGAATGAGACTGTTTCCTACGAGCAGTACTTC. As protein: CASRNETVSYEQYF.

This rearrangement joins TRBV9 to TRBJ2-3; 7 nucleotides match TRBD2. The trim removed 0 bases at V and 6 bases at J, leaving 13 bases unmatched. Per germline, CDR1 SGDLS and CDR2 YYNGEE. The CDR3 loop spans 17 amino acids. Written as DNA, the CDR3 is TGTGCCAGCAGCGTAGTGGCGGGAGAATGGAATTTGGATACGCAGTATTTT. This sequence encodes CASSVVAGEWNLDTQYF.

V usage is TRBV28 and J usage is TRBJ1-5; TRBD1 might be the D (6 bases). The CDR3 loop spans 14 amino acids. The V and J ends lost 4 bases and 5 bases respectively, with 12 bases between them. From germline, CDR1 is MDHEN and CDR2 SYDVKM. CDR3 sequence reads: CASSYDRQYQPQHF. Here the CDR3 DNA reads TGTGCCAGCAGTTACGACAGGCAGTATCAGCCCCAGCATTTT.

V is TRBV5-1 and J is TRBJ1-1; 8 bases are a match to TRBD1. This CDR3 region has 14 residues. Trimming at V came to 2 bases and at J to 5 bases, leaving 5 bases not matched to a gene. CDR1 SGHRS and CDR2 YFSETQ come from the germline V gene. The CDR3 coding sequence is TGCGCCAGCAGCTTCGGACAGGGAAAAACTGAAGCTTTCTTT. Translated, it gives CASSFGQGKTEAFF.

The CDR3 loop is CASSYRGDDEKLFF. CDR3 DNA sequence: TGTGCCAGCAGTTACAGGGGTGATGATGAAAAACTGTTTTTT. V is TRBV6-5 and J is TRBJ1-4, with a possible D match to TRBD1 (5 bases). V lost 2 bases and J lost 6, with 10 bases in between. CDR1 is MNHEY, CDR2 SVGAGI, per germline. This CDR3 is built from 14 residues.

The chain combines TRBV10-2 with TRBJ2-5; 9 positions match TRBD1. Trimming took 7 bases from V and 5 from J; bases not matched to a gene: 11. The V gene's germline CDR1 is WSHSY and CDR2 SAAADI. CDR3 size: 15 residues. The CDR3 here is CASKKGQGVTETQYF. The CDR3 nucleotides read TGCGCCAGCAAAAAGGGACAGGGAGTAACGGAGACCCAGTACTTC.

The chain is built from TRBV6-1 and TRBJ2-7; D is possibly TRBD1 (6 bases). The CDR3 consists of 15 residues. CDR1 is MNHNS, CDR2 SASEGT, per germline. V shed 5 bases and J shed 3 bases, with 17 bases lying between them. The CDR3 DNA follows: TGTGCCAGCAGTTTTCGGGACACCCACCACTACGAGCAGTACTTC. Its translation is CASSFRDTHHYEQYF.

There are a few counts of this clone. This sequence joins TRBV28 and TRBJ2-3, with 10 bases identical to TRBD1. The junction had 6 bases not matched to a gene; V was cut back by 5 bases and J by 4 bases. CDR3 length equals 15 residues. Germline V gene data show CDR1 as MDHEN and CDR2 as SYDVKM. CDR3 protein: CASSPLGQGADTQYF. The DNA for the CDR3 is TGTGCCAGCAGTCCTCTTGGACAGGGGGCAGATACGCAGTATTTT.

J is TRBJ2-1 and V is TRBV11-3; D is unclear. Germline CDR1 reads SGHNT; CDR2 reads YENEEA. This CDR3 is built from 13 residues. V was clipped by 2 bases and J by 4 bases, with 6 bases between them. For the CDR3, the DNA is TGTGCCAGCAGCTTAAACAGATACAATGAGCAGTTCTTC. It encodes CASSLNRYNEQFF.

The chain combines TRBV6-5 with TRBJ1-2, with 8 bases aligning to TRBD1. Germline V gene sequence: CDR1 MNHEY, CDR2 SVGAGI. The CDR3 sequence is 14 residues long. After removal of 5 bases from V and 3 bases from J, the junction contained 5 bases not matched to a gene. CDR3 region: CASSLDRGDYGYTF. For the CDR3, the DNA is TGTGCCAGCAGTCTCGACAGGGGAGACTATGGCTACACCTTC.

V and J are TRBV13 and TRBJ2-7; TRBD2 might be the D (5 bases). Per the germline V gene, CDR1 is PRHDT and CDR2 is FYEKMQ (reference sequence). This CDR3 is built from 13 residues. V lost 5 bases to trimming and J lost 6 bases, with 14 bases between them. The CDR3 DNA sequence: TGTGCCAGCAGCGGACTGGATGCCGGCGAGCAGTACTTC. Translating gives CASSGLDAGEQYF.

This rearrangement joins TRBV27 to TRBJ2-7; D possibly corresponds to TRBD2 (6 bases). Germline assignment: CDR1 MNHEY and CDR2 SMNVEV (reference sequence). Between the trimmed V and J ends, which lost 6 bases and 6 bases, there was a span of 15 bases. The CDR3 loop spans 13 amino acids. The CDR3 region is CASRDFPGGEQYF. In nucleotides, the CDR3 is TGTGCCAGCAGGGACTTCCCCGGGGGCGAGCAGTACTTC.

CDR3 residues: CASSLSPTSGAGQFF. CDR3 bases: TGTGCCAGCAGCCTTTCACCGACTAGCGGGGCGGGGCAGTTCTTC. The chain couples TRBV7-3 to TRBJ2-1; 11 nucleotides match TRBD2. Germline V gives CDR1 SGHTA, CDR2 FQGTGA. This CDR3 contains 15 residues. V shed 5 bases, J shed 12 bases, and the junction held 12 bases outside the gene matches.